Following are 6 T cell receptor beta chains from one sample sequenced in a study of T cell responses to AZD1222 COVID-19 vaccine. Only in-frame clones appear in the TCRdb table, and some are missing; sequencing was by immunoSEQ multiplex PCR. This table holds about 140,000 clones, over 90% found once. The sample in question was peripheral blood, obtained on day 0 of AZD1222 vaccination. The receptors come from an adult in good health.

This sequence joins TRBV30 and TRBJ1-4; 7 positions match TRBD1. Germline V gives CDR1 GTSNPN, CDR2 SVGIG (reference sequence). V shed 2 bases, J shed 5 bases, and the junction held 8 bases outside the gene matches. The CDR3 spans 15 residues. CDR3 coding DNA: TGTGCCTGGAGTACTCCCGGGACAGAGAATGAAAAACTGTTTTTT. Its translation: CAWSTPGTENEKLFF.

The chain combines TRBV5-4 with TRBJ2-1, with D possibly matching TRBD2 (6 bases). The V end was cut by 0 bases, the J end by 6 bases, with 19 bases between. The CDR3 loop spans 17 amino acids. Germline CDR1 SGHNT, CDR2 YYREEE (reference sequence). Here the CDR3 reads CASSLALAEGGANEQFF. In DNA form, the CDR3 reads TGTGCCAGCAGCTTGGCCTTGGCGGAAGGAGGGGCCAATGAGCAGTTCTTC.

V usage is TRBV27 and J usage is TRBJ2-7, with 10 bases identical to TRBD1. This CDR3 is 17 amino acids long. V dropped 3 bases and J dropped 2; count of bases not matched to a gene: 10. Germline assignment: CDR1 MNHEY and CDR2 SMNVEV (reference sequence). The CDR3 DNA sequence: TGTGCCAGCAGTTTCGCTCGGGGACAGGGGAATACCTACGAGCAGTACTTC. Its protein is CASSFARGQGNTYEQYF.

V is TRBV19 and J is TRBJ2-3; D remains unclear. CDR3 size: 13 residues. V shed 0 bases and J shed 5 bases, with 6 bases lying between them. The germline gives CDR1 LNHDA, CDR2 SQIVND (reference sequence). CDR3 nucleotides: TGTGCCAGTAGTATAGATCCGGTAGATACGCAGTATTTT. Translation gives CASSIDPVDTQYF. Full variable domain (remainder filled in from reference TRBV19 and TRBJ2-3): DGGITQSPKYLFRKEGQNVTLSCEQNLNHDAMYWYRQDPGQGLRLIYYSQIVNDFQKGDIAEGYSVSREKKESFPLTVTSAQKNPTAFYLCASSIDPVDTQYFGPGTRLTVL.

The V gene is TRBV24-1, the J gene TRBJ2-1; a weak D match, TRBD1 (8 bases). Trimming stripped 6 bases from V and 6 bases from J, with 17 bases between. This CDR3 comprises 15 residues. Germline loops: CDR1 KGHDR, CDR2 SFDVKD. This chain's CDR3 is CATSTPGGGSNEQFF. The CDR3 coding sequence is TGTGCCACCAGTACCCCAGGGGGCGGGAGCAATGAGCAGTTCTTC.

The rearrangement joins TRBV25-1 to TRBJ1-4; D possibly corresponds to TRBD1 (5 bases). Germline V lookup: CDR1 MGHDK, CDR2 SYGVNS. V was pared by 4 bases and J by 3 bases, with 15 bases between. The CDR3 length is 16 residues. CDR3 nucleotide sequence: TGTGCCAGCAGTGGATCCGGGGCAGCGCCTAATGAAAAACTGTTTTTT. This gives the protein CASSGSGAAPNEKLFF.